This TCR beta chain originates from a study of shared T cell receptors in the human thymus. Profiling relied on immunoSEQ multiplex PCR, and the TCRdb table lists in-frame clones only, not all of them. The profile covers approximately 490,000 clones, with roughly 74% appearing a single time and about 0.013% taken by the ten largest. In addition, the sample was reused for a study of human thymus T cells. That source reports: Highly overlapping thymic repertoires in unrelated individuals were reported by related research.

The sample was thymocytes. The sequence came from a boy under two years old with a congenital heart defect.

The CDR3, as DNA: TGTGCCAGCAGCCACGACCCCTACAGGAGATCTAATAACTATGGCTACACCTTC. Protein sequence: CASSHDPYRRSNNYGYTF. The chain joins TRBV5-6 to TRBJ1-2, with D possibly TRBD1 on 5 matching bases. Between the trimmed V and J ends, which lost 4 bases and 1 base, there was a span of 23 bases. The CDR3 contains 18 residues. Germline V CDR1 and CDR2: SGHDT, YYEEEE.